These 12 T cell receptor beta chains share one sample of origin, sequenced in a study of cytomegalovirus exposure and HLA in healthy donors. Primers for the PCR totalled 60 Vbeta and 13 Jbeta. Using immunoSEQ multiplex PCR, the repertoire was profiled, and TCRdb retains in-frame clones only, with some absent. This sample yields around 300,000 clones, of which more than 55% are seen a single time; 2% to 2.5% belongs to the top ten. The material sequenced was PBMCs. The receptors were sampled from a female donor in good health and CMV-seronegative.

This sequence joins TRBV7-9 and TRBJ1-5; D is unresolved. The CDR3 loop spans 12 amino acids. The ends were cut back, 1 base at V and 7 bases at J, with 5 bases in the middle. CDR1 and CDR2 from the germline V gene are SEHNR and FQNEAQ (reference sequence). This CDR3 reads CASSLVGQPQHF. The CDR3 DNA reads as TGTGCCAGCAGCTTAGTGGGCCAGCCCCAGCATTTT.

The CDR3 nucleotides read TGTGCCAGCAGTGGGGAGGTTGGAGAGCAGTACTTC. Translated, it gives CASSGEVGEQYF. J is TRBJ2-7 and V is TRBV6-5; D possibly corresponds to TRBD2 (6 bases). The CDR3 covers 12 residues. With 5 bases removed from V and 7 bases from J, the gap between germline ends came to 12 bases. Germline V gene data show CDR1 as MNHEY and CDR2 as SVGAGI.

This chain uses TRBV6-4 with TRBJ2-1, with TRBD1 matching over 8 bases. Germline V gives CDR1 MRHNA, CDR2 SNTAGT. The V and J ends lost 3 bases and 5 bases, in that order; junction bases with no gene match: 12. The CDR3 loop spans 17 amino acids. The CDR3 sequence: CASSDFPPGQANNEQFF. CDR3 in DNA: TGTGCCAGCAGTGATTTCCCTCCGGGACAGGCTAACAATGAGCAGTTCTTC.

The chain uses TRBV14 and TRBJ1-6, with a weak D call TRBD1 (6 bases). Trimming removed 4 bases from V and 3 bases from J, with 7 bases in between. Germline lookup yields CDR1 SGHDN and CDR2 FVKESK. The CDR3 is made up of 14 amino acids. CDR3 coding DNA: TGTGCCAGCAGCCCCAGGGGCTATAATTCACCCCTCCACTTT. Its protein is CASSPRGYNSPLHF.

This chain uses TRBV5-4 with TRBJ2-1, with 14 bases that match TRBD2. Losses at the gene ends were 0 bases for V and 10 bases for J; bases not matched to a gene: 6. The germline V gene has CDR1 SGHNT and CDR2 YYREEE (reference sequence). This CDR3 contains 16 residues. CDR3 nucleotides: TGTGCCAGCAGCTTGGGGGGACTAGCGGGAGTCACGGAGCAGTTCTTC. It is translated as CASSLGGLAGVTEQFF.

V and J are TRBV5-4 and TRBJ1-2; perhaps TRBD1 as D (6 bases). The V gene's germline CDR1 is SGHNT and CDR2 YYREEE (reference sequence). This CDR3 comprises 15 residues. V shed 3 bases and J shed 5 bases, with 17 bases lying between them. CDR3 sequence reads: CASSSPSGQLYGYTF. The CDR3, as DNA: TGTGCCAGCAGCTCCCCTTCTGGACAGCTATATGGCTACACCTTC.

The CDR3 bases are TGTGCCAGCAGTGCGGGTAGCACTGAAGCTTTCTTT. The encoded protein is CASSAGSTEAFF. The chain has TRBV6-1 and TRBJ1-1, with no clear D. The CDR3 is 12 amino acids. CDR1 is MNHNS, CDR2 SASEGT, per germline. Trimming shortened V by 4 bases and J by 4 bases, and 7 bases separated the two germline ends.

The V and J genes are TRBV18 and TRBJ2-7; D gene unclear. Trimming removed 6 bases at V and 6 bases at J, with 9 bases between. CDR3 size: 11 residues. In germline, CDR1 is KGHSH, CDR2 LQKENI. In DNA, the CDR3 is TGTGCCAGCTCGCCCAGTGGCGAGCAGTACTTC. Its translation is CASSPSGEQYF.

This clone was found once. V usage is TRBV6-5 and J usage is TRBJ1-1; D gene unclear. Trimming removed 6 bases from V and 5 bases from J, with 16 bases in between. The CDR3 has 14 amino acids. Germline CDR1 MNHEY, CDR2 SVGAGI. In DNA form, the CDR3 reads TGTGCCAGCAGGTCCCAGGAAGGAGGGACTGAAGCTTTCTTT. This gives the protein CASRSQEGGTEAFF.

The gene calls are TRBV6-1 and TRBJ2-7; 7 nucleotides line up with TRBD1. This CDR3 spans 19 amino acids. V shed 0 bases, J shed 0 bases, and the junction held 14 bases outside the gene matches. Looked up from germline, CDR1 is MNHNS and CDR2 is SASEGT. CDR3 DNA sequence: TGTGCCAGCAGTGAAGCAGGGGGCTATCACTTTTATAGCTCCTACGAGCAGTACTTC. Its translation is CASSEAGGYHFYSSYEQYF.

V usage is TRBV30 and J usage is TRBJ2-2, with D tentatively TRBD2 (6 bases). Trimming left V 2 bases short and J 4 bases short, with 14 bases between. CDR3 length: 15 amino acids. Germline V lookup: CDR1 GTSNPN, CDR2 SVGIG (reference sequence). The CDR3 DNA reads TGTGCCTGGAGTCTGGACTACAAAGGCACCGGGGAGCTGTTTTTT. Translating it yields CAWSLDYKGTGELFF.

The chain couples TRBV28 to TRBJ2-2; perhaps TRBD1 as D (6 bases). The CDR3 extends over 13 amino acids. Per germline, CDR1 MDHEN and CDR2 SYDVKM. The germline V and J ends were trimmed by 6 bases and 6 bases, with 11 bases remaining between them. CDR3 nucleotides: TGTGCCAGCAGGCGACAGGCCCCCGGGGAGCTGTTTTTT. Residues: CASRRQAPGELFF.